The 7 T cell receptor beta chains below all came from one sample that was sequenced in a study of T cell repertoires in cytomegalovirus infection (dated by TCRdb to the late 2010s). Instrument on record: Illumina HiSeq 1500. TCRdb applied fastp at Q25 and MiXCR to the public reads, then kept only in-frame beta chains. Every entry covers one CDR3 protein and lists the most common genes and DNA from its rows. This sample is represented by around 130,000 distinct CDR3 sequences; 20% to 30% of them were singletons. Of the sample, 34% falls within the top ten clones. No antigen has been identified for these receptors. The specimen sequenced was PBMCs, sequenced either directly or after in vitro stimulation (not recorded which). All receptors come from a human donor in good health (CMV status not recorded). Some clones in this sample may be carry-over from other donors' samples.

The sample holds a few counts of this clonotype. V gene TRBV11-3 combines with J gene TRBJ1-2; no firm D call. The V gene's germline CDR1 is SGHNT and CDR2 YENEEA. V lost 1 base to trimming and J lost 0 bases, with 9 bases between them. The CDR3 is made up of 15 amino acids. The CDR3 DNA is TGTGCCAGCAGCTTAGTTCCGGGAGCTAACTATGGCTACACCTTC. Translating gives CASSLVPGANYGYTF. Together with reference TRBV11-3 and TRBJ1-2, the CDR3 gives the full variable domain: EAGVVQSPRYKIIEKKQPVAFWCNPISGHNTLYWYLQNLGQGPELLIRYENEEAVDDSQLPKDRFSAERLKGVDSTLKIQPAELGDSAVYLCASSLVPGANYGYTFGSGTRLTVV.

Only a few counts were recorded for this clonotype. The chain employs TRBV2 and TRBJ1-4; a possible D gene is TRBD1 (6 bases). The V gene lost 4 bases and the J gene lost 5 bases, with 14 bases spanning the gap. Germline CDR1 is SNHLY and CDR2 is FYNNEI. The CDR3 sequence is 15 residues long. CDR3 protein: CASSGMTGTNEKLFF. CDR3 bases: TGTGCCAGCAGTGGGATGACAGGAACGAATGAAAAACTGTTTTTT.

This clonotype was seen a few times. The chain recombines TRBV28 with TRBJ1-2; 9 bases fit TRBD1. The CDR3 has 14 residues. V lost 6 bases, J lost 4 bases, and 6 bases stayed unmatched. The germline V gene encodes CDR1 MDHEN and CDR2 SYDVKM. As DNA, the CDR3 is TGTGCCAGCAGGGGGACAGGGAGGGCCTATGGCTACACCTTC. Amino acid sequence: CASRGTGRAYGYTF.

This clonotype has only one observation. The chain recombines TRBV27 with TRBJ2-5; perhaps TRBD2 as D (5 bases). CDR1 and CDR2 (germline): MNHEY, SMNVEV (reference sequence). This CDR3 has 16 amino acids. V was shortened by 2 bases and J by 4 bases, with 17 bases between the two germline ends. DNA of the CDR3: TGTGCCAGCAGTTTAAATAGGGCGGGTAAGGGAGAGACCCAGTACTTC. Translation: CASSLNRAGKGETQYF.

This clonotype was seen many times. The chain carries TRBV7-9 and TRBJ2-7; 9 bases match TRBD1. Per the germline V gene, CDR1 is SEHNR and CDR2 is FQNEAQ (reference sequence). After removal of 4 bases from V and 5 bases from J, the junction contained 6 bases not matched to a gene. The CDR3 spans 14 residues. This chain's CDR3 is CASSWDRDIDEQYV. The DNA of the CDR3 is TGTGCCAGCAGCTGGGACAGGGACATCGACGAGCAGTACGTC.

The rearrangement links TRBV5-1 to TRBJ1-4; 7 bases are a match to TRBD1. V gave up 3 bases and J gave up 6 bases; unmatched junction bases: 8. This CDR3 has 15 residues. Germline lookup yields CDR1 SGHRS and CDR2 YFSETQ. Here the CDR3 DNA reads TGCGCCAGCAGCTCAAAACAGGGGAATCATGAAAAACTGTTTTTT. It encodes CASSSKQGNHEKLFF.

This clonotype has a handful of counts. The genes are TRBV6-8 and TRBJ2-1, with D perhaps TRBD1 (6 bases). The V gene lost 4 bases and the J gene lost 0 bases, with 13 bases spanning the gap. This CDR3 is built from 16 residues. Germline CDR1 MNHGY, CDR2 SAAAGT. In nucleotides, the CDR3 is TGTGCCAGCAGTTCCGATAACAGGGCCTCCTACAATGAGCAGTTCTTC. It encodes CASSSDNRASYNEQFF.